This paragraph covers one T cell receptor beta chain sequence. A read error is likely here: a far larger clone is one base away. V lost 0 bases and J 6 bases, leaving 9 bases between the germline ends. CDR1 and CDR2 (germline): LGHDT, YNNKEL (reference sequence). CDR3 size: 13 residues. Measured with immunoSEQ multiplex PCR; TCRdb has only the in-frame clones, and not every one. The table has some 260,000 clones, about nine tenths seen once. The sample originates from a study of blood T cell repertoires in COVID-19. This sequence joins TRBV3-1 (or the pseudogene TRBV3-2) and TRBJ2-7; D not resolved. The receptor was isolated from a man between 35 and 55 years old who had recovered from COVID-19. Source material: PBMCs or T cells enriched from blood (not recorded which). The CDR3 region is CASSQDSPGEQYF. CDR3 coding DNA: TGTGCCAGCAGCCAAGACTCCCCCGGCGAGCAGTACTTC.